These T cell receptor beta chains were read from a single sample in a study of blood T cell repertoires in COVID-19. Assay used: immunoSEQ multiplex PCR; TCRdb lists only in-frame clones, some missing. The data show about 140,000 clones, 84% seen once. Sequences were obtained from peripheral blood. These receptors all stem from a woman over 75 in a cohort sampled during active or convalescent COVID-19. CDR3s include the opening cysteine and the closing phenylalanine or tryptophan. D genes are given only for firm matches. Rows give clone size only sometimes, using once, few, many, or a class for an expanded clone.

v_gene	abundance	d_gene	j_gene	CDR3nt	CDR3aa
TRBV7-2	.	TRBD2	TRBJ2-5	TGTGCCAGCAGCTACGTACCACTAGCGGGGGAAGAGACCCAGTACTTC	CASSYVPLAGEETQYF
TRBV18	.	TRBD2	TRBJ2-3	TGTGCCAGCCCGCCTAGCGGGGGGGCGGCAGATACGCAGTATTTT	CASPPSGGAADTQYF
TRBV19	.	TRBD1	TRBJ1-6	TGTGCCAGTAGTAGGGGGACAGGGAGGAATTCACCCCTCCACTTT	CASSRGTGRNSPLHF
TRBV4-3	.	TRBD1	TRBJ2-1	TGCGCCAGCAGCCGGGAAGGACAGGGGTTGAGTGAGCAGTTCTTC	CASSREGQGLSEQFF
TRBV5-5	.	TRBD1	TRBJ1-2	TGTGCCAGCAGCTTGGTGACAGGGGACTATGGCTACACCTTC	CASSLVTGDYGYTF
TRBV6-5	once	.	TRBJ1-5	TGTGCCAGCAGTCCTACAGGGTTACAGCCCCAGCATTTT	CASSPTGLQPQHF
TRBV11-3	.	TRBD1	TRBJ1-1	TGTGCCAGCAGCTTAGGAGGGACAGGGAACCTGAACACTGAAGCTTTCTTT	CASSLGGTGNLNTEAFF
TRBV7-2	.	.	TRBJ2-3	TGTGCCAGCAGCAAAGCGGGCGTTAGCACAGATACGCAGTATTTT	CASSKAGVSTDTQYF
TRBV5-6	.	.	TRBJ2-2	TGTGCCAGCAGCCGCCGCGGCACTAGTATACCGACCGGGGAGCTGTTTTTT	CASSRRGTSIPTGELFF
TRBV7-6	.	.	TRBJ2-7	TGTGCCAGCAGCCGGCAACACACAGGCGAGCAGTACTTC	CASSRQHTGEQYF
TRBV6-6	.	.	TRBJ2-5	TGTGCCAGCAGTTGGGGGCAGACACAAGAGACCCAGTACTTC	CASSWGQTQETQYF
TRBV18	.	TRBD2	TRBJ2-3	TGTGCCAGCTCACCACAGCGGGGAATACAAGATACGCAGTATTTT	CASSPQRGIQDTQYF
TRBV28	.	.	TRBJ1-1	TGTGCCAGCAGTTTAAGTGTCAGTCTGAACACTGAAGCTTTCTTT	CASSLSVSLNTEAFF
TRBV7-6	.	.	TRBJ1-6	TGTGCCAGCAGCTTAGAGCTGGACAGAATTAATTCACCCCTCCACTTT	CASSLELDRINSPLHF
TRBV4-1	.	TRBD1	TRBJ2-7	TGCGCCAGCAGCAAGGACAGGGCCTACGAGCAGTACTTC	CASSKDRAYEQYF
TRBV11-1	.	.	TRBJ2-3	TGTGCCAGCAGCTTAGCAACACTTTATGGGGGGGCTGGAGATACGCAGTATTTT	CASSLATLYGGAGDTQYF
TRBV7-2	.	TRBD1	TRBJ2-5	TGTGCCAGCAGCCCACAGGGGGCCAACTACCAAGAGACCCAGTACTTC	CASSPQGANYQETQYF
TRBV6-5	.	.	TRBJ1-5	TGTGCCAGCAGCCACGAGGGGAGGCAGCCCCAGCATTTT	CASSHEGRQPQHF
TRBV6-5	.	TRBD1	TRBJ1-4	TGTGCCAGCACCCCGACAGGGGGCTCAGAAAAACTGTTTTTT	CASTPTGGSEKLFF
TRBV9	.	.	TRBJ2-1	TGTGCCAGCGCCGCGGGCCCCATGGCCTCAAACTGGCAGTTCTTC	CASAAGPMASNWQFF
TRBV7-9	.	TRBD1	TRBJ1-1	TGTGCCAGCAGCTTAAGGGGACAGATAAATGAAGCTTTCTTT	CASSLRGQINEAFF
TRBV7-6	.	TRBD2	TRBJ2-3	TGTGCCAGCAGCGGGGGGGTCGATGATTCAGATACGCAGTATTTT	CASSGGVDDSDTQYF
TRBV24-1	few	.	TRBJ2-5	TGTGCCACCAGTGATGGGCCAGGACAAGAGACCCAGTACTTC	CATSDGPGQETQYF